This paragraph covers one TCR beta chain sequence. Its target is not known. This entry belongs to a study of long-term antiretroviral therapy in people with HIV. The assay, immunoSEQ v3.0, was run at survey level. Only in-frame clones appear in the TCRdb table, and some are missing; sequencing was by immunoSEQ multiplex PCR. Found here are some 43,000 clones, 86% of them singletons; the top ten hold approximately 5.3%. Study-level results: An increase in diversity followed ART, yet levels stayed below transplant donor controls. Neither ART adherence, viral resistance nor therapy changes were documented.

The CDR3 contains 15 residues. V lost 0 bases, J lost 0 bases, and 10 bases lay in between. Germline V gene data show CDR1 as SGHDT and CDR2 as YYEEEE. V is TRBV5-6 and J is TRBJ2-7, with D perhaps assigned TRBD1 or TRBD2 (5 bases each). The input for sequencing was unsorted PBMCs, taken 0.1 years before starting antiretroviral therapy. This sequence was found in a woman aged 50 to 60 with HIV. The CDR3 region is CASSLVPGSSYEQYF. The CDR3 DNA reads TGTGCCAGCAGCTTGGTCCCAGGGAGCTCCTACGAGCAGTACTTC.